This TCR beta chain originates from a study of T-cell reconstitution after alpha-beta-depleted transplantation in children. Using unique molecular identifiers, the investigators prepared the TCRbeta library. TCRdb re-called the PCR reads with MiXCR, one entry per CDR3 protein. The sample includes 490,000 or so distinct CDR3 sequences, approximately 10% of them seen just once. The CDR3 spans 18 residues. Germline lookup yields CDR1 SGHAT and CDR2 FQDESV (reference sequence). V was clipped by 1 base and J by 0 bases; unmatched bases: 5. The sequence came from a child aged 2-15 years with inherited bone marrow failure, due to receive a stem cell transplant. The gene calls are TRBV11-1 and TRBJ2-6; 8 bases line up with TRBD1. The sample in question was PBMCs, obtained before TCRalphabeta/CD19-depleted stem cell transplant. CDR3 protein: CASSLGGDRSSGANVLTF. CDR3 DNA sequence: TGTGCCAGCAGCTTAGGAGGGGACAGGTCCTCTGGGGCCAACGTCCTGACTTTC.